This T cell receptor beta chain derives from a study of blood T cell repertoires in COVID-19. Background on the study: The analysed material was cDNA or gDNA that came from T cells, B-cell-depleted T cells, or PBMCs.

Study processing details: Amplification from reference gene primers served as the basis for estimated nucleated cell counts. TCRdb's copy holds only in-frame clones and misses some; the assay was immunoSEQ multiplex PCR. That table gives V, J and clone size, and the DNA gave D and trimming. The data contain approximately 400,000 clones, 87% of them seen just once; the ten biggest clones take up 1% to 1.5%. Germline V lookup: CDR1 SNHLY, CDR2 FYNNEI. The CDR3 is made up of 15 amino acids. With V trimmed by 9 bases and J by 8 bases, 15 bases remained unmatched. Adults between about 18 and 95 years of age took part from more than 20 US areas. Recovered status applied to Cohort 3 donors who had two consecutive negative PCRs. It also applied to those with clearance or with symptom resolution.

The sample was PBMCs or T cells enriched from blood (not recorded which). This chain links TRBV2 with TRBJ2-1; 8 bases align to TRBD2. This sequence was found in a man aged 25 to 40 who had recovered from COVID-19. As DNA, the CDR3 is TGTGCCAGTTCGAGCGGGAGCCCCCAGAGCGATGAGCAGTTCTTC. Its translation is CASSSGSPQSDEQFF. The full variable domain, rest sourced from reference TRBV2 and TRBJ2-1, is EPEVTQTPSHQVTQMGQEVILRCVPISNHLYFYWYRQILGQKVEFLVSFYNNEISEKSEIFDDQFSVERPDGSNFTLKIRSTKLEDSAMYFCASSSGSPQSDEQFFGPGTRLTVL.